Presented here are 22 T cell receptor beta chains from one specimen sequenced in a study of blood T cell repertoires in COVID-19. Using immunoSEQ multiplex PCR, the repertoire was profiled, and TCRdb retains in-frame clones only, with some absent. The sample has 100,000 to 150,000 clones, about 86% seen once. Sequencing was performed on peripheral blood. Every receptor here comes from a woman aged 55-70 years with active or convalescent COVID-19.

The chain combines TRBV28 with TRBJ1-5; no reliable D call. Trimming removed 5 bases from V and 2 bases from J, with 19 bases in between. The CDR3 runs 17 residues. Germline CDR1 and CDR2: MDHEN and SYDVKM. CDR3 in DNA: TGTGCCAGCAGTCCCCCCCGTCGAGGTGCGGGCAATCAGCCCCAGCATTTT. Residues: CASSPPRRGAGNQPQHF.

The chain joins TRBV28 to TRBJ1-4; D not resolved. Germline V gives CDR1 MDHEN, CDR2 SYDVKM. This CDR3 contains 15 residues. V was trimmed by 5 bases and J by 0 bases, leaving 10 bases between them. CDR3 protein: CASSPDTATNEKLFF. For the CDR3, the DNA is TGTGCCAGCAGTCCCGACACTGCAACTAATGAAAAACTGTTTTTT.

V is TRBV28 and J is TRBJ2-1; 9 bases match TRBD2. Trimming took 7 bases from V and 6 from J; bases not matched to a gene: 4. Germline V CDR1 and CDR2: MDHEN, SYDVKM. This CDR3 region has 13 residues. DNA for the CDR3: TGTGCCAGCAAGCTAGCGGGACTCAATGAGCAGTTCTTC. This translates into CASKLAGLNEQFF.

This clone has a handful of counts. The chain carries TRBV6-5 and TRBJ1-1; 9 bases are a match to TRBD1. The V and J ends lost 7 bases and 11 bases, in that order; junction bases with no gene match: 14. There are 14 residues in the CDR3. Germline CDR1 is MNHEY and CDR2 is SVGAGI. The CDR3 spells CASNGPGGQGFAFF. Written as DNA, the CDR3 is TGTGCCAGCAATGGCCCGGGGGGACAGGGTTTTGCTTTCTTT.

The V gene is TRBV7-3, the J gene TRBJ2-1, with 9 bases that match TRBD2. CDR1 is SGHTA, CDR2 FQGTGA, per germline. The V and J ends lost 1 base and 9 bases, in that order; junction bases with no gene match: 4. CDR3 size: 14 residues. The CDR3 is CASSLMVREGEQFF. The CDR3, as DNA: TGTGCCAGCAGCTTAATGGTGCGGGAGGGTGAGCAGTTCTTC.

The chain couples TRBV11-2 to TRBJ2-7; 7 bases line up with TRBD1. CDR1 is SGHAT and CDR2 is FQNNGV in the germline V gene. The CDR3 is made up of 14 amino acids. With 4 bases clipped from V and 6 bases from J, the junction kept 9 bases outside the gene matches. Written as DNA, the CDR3 is TGTGCCAGCAGCTCACAGGGGCGGTCCGCCGAGCAGTACGTC. Translation: CASSSQGRSAEQYV.

This rearrangement joins TRBV28 to TRBJ2-1; the match to TRBD2 covers 10 bases. V gave up 6 bases and J gave up 6 bases; unmatched junction bases: 5. This CDR3 has 14 residues. Germline CDR1 reads MDHEN; CDR2 reads SYDVKM. The CDR3 here is CASSGGLASNEQFF. CDR3 sequence (DNA): TGTGCCAGCAGCGGGGGACTAGCGAGCAATGAGCAGTTCTTC. Together with reference TRBV28 and TRBJ2-1, the CDR3 gives the full variable domain: DVKVTQSSRYLVKRTGEKVFLECVQDMDHENMFWYRQDPGLGLRLIYFSYDVKMKEKGDIPEGYSVSREKKERFSLILESASTNQTSMYLCASSGGLASNEQFFGPGTRLTVL.

CDR3 protein: CASSRRVGQGRPGELFF. CDR3 nucleotide sequence: TGTGCCAGCAGCCGAAGAGTAGGGCAGGGGCGGCCCGGGGAGCTGTTTTTT. This chain links TRBV3-1 (or the pseudogene TRBV3-2) with TRBJ2-2; D might be TRBD1 (6 bases). The CDR3 runs to 17 residues. The germline gives CDR1 LGHDT, CDR2 YNNKEL (reference sequence). V lost 4 bases and J lost 6, with 21 bases in between.

This clone has a single count. The V call is TRBV5-6, the J call TRBJ2-7; 8 nucleotides agree with TRBD2. The CDR3 contains 16 residues. V shed 6 bases, J shed 2 bases, and the junction held 13 bases outside the gene matches. Per the germline V gene, CDR1 is SGHDT and CDR2 is YYEEEE. Written as DNA, the CDR3 is TGTGCCAGCAACTTACTAGGTAGCGGGATTCCCTACGAGCAGTACGTC. Protein: CASNLLGSGIPYEQYV.

CDR3 amino acids: CASSQSSSYNSPLHF. CDR3 nucleotides: TGCGCCAGCAGTCAATCCAGCTCCTATAATTCACCCCTCCACTTT. The V call is TRBV23-1, the J call TRBJ1-6; D remains unclear. TRBV23-1 is sorted into the ORF group, with uncertain function. Deletions cut 0 bases from V and 0 bases from J, with 3 bases between. The length of the CDR3 is 15 residues.

The chain recombines TRBV6-5 with TRBJ1-1; D perhaps matches TRBD1 (6 bases). This CDR3 is built from 12 residues. Germline-derived CDR1 and CDR2 are MNHEY and SVGAGI. V was clipped by 6 bases and J by 4 bases, with 9 bases between them. The CDR3 DNA follows: TGTGCCAGCAGAACACAGGGCACTGAAGCTTTCTTT. It translates to CASRTQGTEAFF.

J is TRBJ2-7 and V is TRBV7-8, with 8 positions matching TRBD2. The CDR3 runs 14 residues. Germline V gene sequence: CDR1 SGHVS, CDR2 FQNEAQ. V gave up 5 bases and J gave up 5 bases; unmatched junction bases: 8. Here the CDR3 DNA reads TGTGCCAGCAGCCAGGGCGGGGGGCTGCACGAGCAGTACGTC. Encoded protein: CASSQGGGLHEQYV.

The chain carries TRBV2 and TRBJ1-5; tentative D call: TRBD1 (5 bases). The CDR3 has 15 amino acids. V was trimmed by 6 bases and J by 3 bases, leaving 15 bases between them. Germline CDR1 and CDR2: SNHLY and FYNNEI. The CDR3 region is CASSAIDRLNQPQHF. In DNA, the CDR3 is TGTGCCAGCAGCGCCATTGACAGACTCAATCAGCCCCAGCATTTT.

CDR3 loop: CASSLGLAGVREQYF. In DNA form, the CDR3 reads TGTGCCAGCAGTTTAGGACTAGCGGGAGTCCGCGAGCAGTACTTC. V usage is TRBV27 and J usage is TRBJ2-7, with 13 bases that match TRBD2. Per the germline V gene, CDR1 is MNHEY and CDR2 is SMNVEV (reference sequence). This CDR3 is built from 15 residues. With V trimmed by 2 bases and J by 6 bases, 4 bases remained unmatched.

Concerning this clone: At one boundary the junction diverges from the germline segment, which might be a read error. The rearrangement joins TRBV6-1 to TRBJ2-2; D is undetermined. The CDR3 sequence is 14 residues long. Per germline, CDR1 MNHNS and CDR2 SASEGT. In DNA, the CDR3 is TGTGCCAGCAGAGAAGGCGGTCGCACCGGGGAGCTGTTTTTT. This translates into CASREGGRTGELFF.

The rearrangement joins TRBV6-6 to TRBJ1-4; TRBD1 is a possible D gene (5 bases). The CDR3 consists of 14 residues. V gave up 8 bases and J gave up 7 bases, with 17 bases separating them. CDR1 MNHNY and CDR2 SVGAGI come from the germline V gene (reference sequence). The CDR3 loop is CASSKGLWGEKLFF. In nucleotides, the CDR3 is TGTGCCAGCTCCAAGGGACTTTGGGGTGAAAAACTGTTTTTT.

This clone came up once. The chain uses TRBV13 and TRBJ2-5; D is unclear. The CDR3 extends over 14 amino acids. Between the trimmed V and J ends, which lost 2 bases and 5 bases, there was a span of 12 bases. Germline CDR1 reads PRHDT; CDR2 reads FYEKMQ (reference sequence). CDR3 in amino acids: CASSLQEEFETQYF. The CDR3, as DNA: TGTGCCAGCAGCTTACAAGAAGAGTTTGAGACCCAGTACTTC.

The rearrangement uses TRBV27 and TRBJ2-3; 8 bases match TRBD1. Trimming removed 4 bases from V and 3 bases from J; junction bases left unmatched: 12. Germline CDR1 reads MNHEY; CDR2 reads SMNVEV (reference sequence). The CDR3 is 17 amino acids. CDR3 region: CASSSGDRRWGTDTQYF. DNA of the CDR3: TGTGCCAGCAGTTCGGGGGACAGGCGCTGGGGAACAGATACGCAGTATTTT.

The genes are TRBV14 and TRBJ2-2, with D possibly TRBD1 on 6 matching bases. There are 15 residues in the CDR3. Germline-derived CDR1 and CDR2 are SGHDN and FVKESK. The V end was cut by 4 bases, the J end by 6 bases, with 15 bases between. CDR3 loop: CASSPYQGSSGELFF. In nucleotides, the CDR3 is TGTGCCAGCAGCCCGTACCAGGGGTCATCCGGGGAGCTGTTTTTT.

V gene TRBV11-2 combines with J gene TRBJ2-7; D call uncertain. There are 12 residues in the CDR3. V was shortened by 6 bases and J by 0 bases, with 6 bases between the two germline ends. Looked up from germline, CDR1 is SGHAT and CDR2 is FQNNGV. This chain's CDR3 is CASSPNSYEQYF. CDR3 in DNA: TGTGCCAGCAGTCCAAACTCCTACGAGCAGTACTTC. Complete variable domain (other parts from reference TRBV11-2 and TRBJ2-7): EAGVAQSPRYKIIEKRQSVAFWCNPISGHATLYWYQQILGQGPKLLIQFQNNGVVDDSQLPKDRFSAERLKGVDSTLKIQPAKLEDSAVYLCASSPNSYEQYFGPGTRLTVT.

The J gene is TRBJ2-5, the V gene TRBV7-3; TRBD2 matches 7 bases. The CDR3 covers 14 residues. Unmatched junction bases numbered 0, after V lost 2 bases and J lost 0 bases. Germline loops: CDR1 SGHTA, CDR2 FQGTGA. The CDR3 region is CASSLRGDQETQYF. CDR3 bases: TGTGCCAGCAGCTTACGGGGGGACCAAGAGACCCAGTACTTC.

This clone was observed once. V is TRBV6-6 and J is TRBJ1-2; TRBD1 agrees at 9 bases. The germline CDR1 and CDR2 sequences are MNHNY and SVGAGI (reference sequence). This CDR3 comprises 13 residues. The ends lost 5 bases at V and 3 bases at J; junction bases unmatched: 1. The CDR3 here is CASSRQGDYGYTF. CDR3 bases: TGTGCCAGCAGTAGACAGGGGGACTATGGCTACACCTTC.